The 30 T cell receptor beta chains below were found in one sample sequenced in a study of blood T cell repertoires in COVID-19. Sequenced by immunoSEQ multiplex PCR; TCRdb stores in-frame clones only, minus some. The data show about 85,000 clones, more than 70% seen once. The sequencing input was peripheral blood. Receptors originate from a man between 50 and 59 years old with acute or convalescent COVID-19.

The chain carries TRBV7-3 and TRBJ1-1, with D tentatively TRBD1 (5 bases). Germline V CDR1 and CDR2: SGHTA, FQGTGA. Trimming stripped 1 base from V and 5 bases from J, with 11 bases between. The CDR3 spans 14 residues. DNA of the CDR3: TGTGCCAGCAGCTTAAACGGGGGTGGAACTGAAGCTTTCTTT. Protein product: CASSLNGGGTEAFF.

The chain recombines TRBV2 with TRBJ1-2; TRBD1 agrees at 9 bases. The CDR3 is 12 amino acids. The trim removed 6 bases at V and 6 bases at J, leaving 2 bases unmatched. The germline V gene encodes CDR1 SNHLY and CDR2 FYNNEI. Here the CDR3 DNA reads TGTGCCAGCAGCTGGGACAGGGATGGCTACACCTTC. Residues: CASSWDRDGYTF.

The chain recombines TRBV4-1 with TRBJ2-5; TRBD2 agrees at 8 bases. CDR1 is MGHRA, CDR2 YSYEKL, per germline. V lost 3 bases and J lost 5; bases outside the gene matches: 14. This CDR3 region has 17 residues. CDR3 DNA sequence: TGCGCCAGCAGCCAGACGAAGAAAAGCGGGGGACGGGAGACCCAGTACTTC. Its translation is CASSQTKKSGGRETQYF.

V gene TRBV12-3 or TRBV12-4 combines with J gene TRBJ1-2; 8 nucleotides line up with TRBD1. The V segment lost 1 base and the J segment 8 bases; nucleotides outside the gene matches: 3. The CDR3 covers 13 residues. The CDR3 here is CASSLGDRSGYTF. CDR3 nucleotide sequence: TGTGCCAGCAGTTTAGGGGACAGGAGCGGCTACACCTTC.

This sequence joins TRBV11-3 and TRBJ2-1, with TRBD1 identical over 9 bases. CDR1 and CDR2 from the germline V gene are SGHNT and YENEEA. This CDR3 has 16 residues. Unmatched junction bases numbered 10, after V lost 5 bases and J lost 5 bases. The CDR3 loop is CASSPMTGGADNEQFF. CDR3 in DNA: TGTGCCAGCAGCCCCATGACAGGGGGTGCGGACAATGAGCAGTTCTTC.

V gene TRBV14 combines with J gene TRBJ1-5; D perhaps matches TRBD1 (5 bases). This CDR3 has 13 residues. Looked up from germline, CDR1 is SGHDN and CDR2 is FVKESK. Trimming pared 0 bases from V and 11 bases from J, leaving 11 bases between. The CDR3 bases are TGTGCCAGCAGCCAAGATCAATGGGGGGCCCAGCATTTT. This sequence encodes CASSQDQWGAQHF.

In its sample, this clone was seen a few times. The chain links TRBV19 to TRBJ2-4; 14 nucleotides agree with TRBD2. The CDR3 runs 16 residues. CDR1 LNHDA and CDR2 SQIVND come from the germline V gene (reference sequence). The V and J ends lost 4 bases and 6 bases, in that order; junction bases with no gene match: 5. CDR3 nucleotide sequence: TGTGCCAGTAGTACCCGACTAGCGGGGGGGCCAAACATTCAGTACTTC. Protein product: CASSTRLAGGPNIQYF.

Here the CDR3 reads CASSSSSGGARGEQFF. The DNA for the CDR3 is TGTGCCAGCAGCTCTTCTAGCGGGGGGGCCCGGGGTGAGCAGTTCTTC. J is TRBJ2-1 and V is TRBV13; 12 bases are a match to TRBD2. Germline V lookup: CDR1 PRHDT, CDR2 FYEKMQ (reference sequence). The CDR3 runs to 16 residues. J was trimmed by 9 bases and V by 4 bases; bases with no gene match: 10. Complete variable domain (other parts from reference TRBV13 and TRBJ2-1): AAGVIQSPRHLIKEKRETATLKCYPIPRHDTVYWYQQGPGQDPQFLISFYEKMQSDKGSIPDRFSAQQFSDYHSELNMSSLELGDSALYFCASSSSSGGARGEQFFGPGTRLTVL.

This clone was seen just once. The CDR3, as DNA: TGTGCCAGCTCGCCCTCGAATCCCAGCTCTGGGGCCAACGTCCTGACTTTC. Translating it yields CASSPSNPSSGANVLTF. The rearrangement uses TRBV18 and TRBJ2-6, with D uncertain. Germline V gives CDR1 KGHSH, CDR2 LQKENI. With 6 bases removed from V and 0 bases from J, the gap between germline ends came to 15 bases. CDR3 length equals 17 residues.

The V call is TRBV2, the J call TRBJ1-4; D is uncertain. This CDR3 has 17 residues. Germline V gives CDR1 SNHLY, CDR2 FYNNEI. Trimming removed 6 bases from V and 0 bases from J, with 17 bases in between. The CDR3 sequence: CASRMRQGRATNEKLFF. The CDR3 DNA sequence: TGTGCCAGCAGGATGCGGCAAGGTCGAGCAACTAATGAAAAACTGTTTTTT.

This chain connects TRBV5-6 to TRBJ2-2, with 7 positions matching TRBD1. V gave up 7 bases and J gave up 1 base; unmatched junction bases: 7. The germline CDR1 and CDR2 sequences are SGHDT and YYEEEE. The CDR3 totals 15 residues. The CDR3 DNA follows: TGTGCCAGCGTCGACAGGGAAATGAACACCGGGGAGCTGTTTTTT. This gives the protein CASVDREMNTGELFF. Combining the CDR3 with reference TRBV5-6 and TRBJ2-2 gives the whole variable domain DAGVTQSPTHLIKTRGQQVTLRCSPKSGHDTVSWYQQALGQGPQFIFQYYEEEERQRGNFPDRFSGHQFPNYSSELNVNALLLGDSALYLCASVDREMNTGELFFGEGSRLTVL.

The chain recombines TRBV21-1 with TRBJ1-2; no DNA check was done on the table's D call, TRBD1. TRBV21-1 is a documented pseudogene. The CDR3 length is 15 residues. CDR3 residues: CASSKARQGSACYTF. The DNA of the CDR3 is TGTGCCAGCAGCAAAGCGCGTCAGGGGTCCGCATGCTACACCTTC.

The V and J genes are TRBV10-3 and TRBJ1-2; no clear D. V lost 0 bases and J 9 bases, leaving 14 bases between the germline ends. The V gene's germline CDR1 is ENHRY and CDR2 SYGVKD. The length of the CDR3 is 14 residues. CDR3 DNA sequence: TGTGCCATCAGTGAGTCGGAGGACCTGTTGCGCTACACCTTC. This encodes CAISESEDLLRYTF.

The chain uses TRBV5-5 and TRBJ1-6; no clear D. With 4 bases removed from V and 6 bases from J, the gap between germline ends came to 14 bases. This CDR3 region has 15 residues. The germline gives CDR1 SGHKS, CDR2 YYEKEE (reference sequence). CDR3 amino acids: CASSRGDKVNSPLHF. CDR3 in DNA: TGTGCCAGCAGCCGGGGAGACAAGGTTAATTCACCCCTCCACTTT.

The V call is TRBV5-4, the J call TRBJ1-1; possible D gene TRBD1, 5 bases. Deletions cut 4 bases from V and 4 bases from J, with 11 bases between. Germline V lookup: CDR1 SGHNT, CDR2 YYREEE (reference sequence). The CDR3 runs 13 residues. The CDR3 sequence is CASSAGMSTEAFF. The CDR3 bases are TGTGCCAGCAGCGCAGGGATGAGCACTGAAGCTTTCTTT.

The chain carries TRBV4-1 and TRBJ1-6; D may be TRBD1 (5 bases). Germline V gives CDR1 MGHRA, CDR2 YSYEKL. CDR3 length: 15 amino acids. The V gene lost 4 bases and the J gene lost 7 bases, with 14 bases spanning the gap. The CDR3 coding sequence is TGCGCCAGCAGCCCGGGGGGAGGGAAGAATTCACCCCTCCACTTT. Residues: CASSPGGGKNSPLHF.

This clone is a singleton in its sample. The CDR3 bases are TGTGCCAGCAGTTATCTCCGGGACAGGACCGTGAATGAGCAGTTCTTC. It translates to CASSYLRDRTVNEQFF. This chain links TRBV6-5 with TRBJ2-1, with 8 bases identical to TRBD1. With V trimmed by 3 bases and J by 7 bases, 11 bases remained unmatched. CDR1 is MNHEY, CDR2 SVGAGI, per germline. The CDR3 spans 16 residues.

V and J are TRBV21-1 and TRBJ1-5; the D segment call TRBD1 is taken from the table without a DNA check. TRBV21-1 is shown as a pseudogene. The CDR3 is 15 residues long. CDR3 sequence: CASSSRDRDNQPQHF. CDR3 in DNA: TGTGCCAGCAGCTCCCGGGACAGGGATAATCAGCCCCAGCATTTT.

The chain recombines TRBV5-6 with TRBJ2-7; D uncertain. This CDR3 is 13 amino acids long. Germline values: CDR1 SGHDT, CDR2 YYEEEE. Trimming shortened V by 4 bases and J by 3 bases, and 11 bases separated the two germline ends. The CDR3 loop is CASSAGWNYEQYV. In DNA, the CDR3 is TGTGCCAGCAGCGCCGGGTGGAACTACGAGCAGTACGTC.

This clone was seen just once. This chain connects TRBV5-4 to TRBJ1-2, with D hard to call. The CDR3 consists of 14 residues. The V gene lost 0 bases and the J gene lost 8 bases, with 14 bases spanning the gap. CDR1 and CDR2 (germline): SGHNT, YYREEE (reference sequence). CDR3 sequence: CASSLAGINWGYTF. The CDR3 DNA follows: TGTGCCAGCAGCTTGGCGGGGATTAATTGGGGCTACACCTTC.

The genes are TRBV9 and TRBJ1-6; tentative D call: TRBD1 (6 bases). CDR3 length equals 14 residues. V was cut by 5 bases and J by 5 bases, with 11 bases left in between. From germline, CDR1 is SGDLS and CDR2 YYNGEE. This chain's CDR3 is CASSRDTNNSPLHF. In DNA form, the CDR3 reads TGTGCCAGCAGTCGGGACACCAATAATTCACCCCTCCACTTT.

The chain combines TRBV6-5 with TRBJ2-1; 9 bases are shared with TRBD2. The germline CDR1 and CDR2 sequences are MNHEY and SVGAGI. V trimming: 2 bases; J trimming: 7 bases; junction bases outside the gene matches: 6. The CDR3 runs to 15 residues. The chain's CDR3 is CASSYEAGGLNEQFF. The CDR3 coding sequence is TGTGCCAGCAGTTACGAGGCGGGGGGGCTGAATGAGCAGTTCTTC.

J is TRBJ1-1 and V is TRBV19, with D perhaps matching TRBD1 (5 bases). Trimming removed 7 bases from V and 1 base from J, with 10 bases in between. This CDR3 spans 13 amino acids. The V gene's germline CDR1 is LNHDA and CDR2 SQIVND (reference sequence). The DNA of the CDR3 is TGTGCCAGTATTTCCACAGGGAACACTGAAGCTTTCTTT. Its protein is CASISTGNTEAFF.

This rearrangement joins TRBV1 to TRBJ2-3; the table's D gene call, TRBD2, was not cross checked with the DNA. TRBV1 corresponds to a pseudogene. The CDR3 sequence is 17 residues long. The CDR3 reads CTSSQARAGVGTDTQYF. CDR3 DNA: TGCACCAGCAGCCAGGCACGGGCGGGAGTTGGTACAGATACGCAGTATTTT.

The chain recombines TRBV28 with TRBJ1-3; D gene uncertain. The CDR3 is 15 residues long. V was pared by 3 bases and J by 1 base, with 10 bases between. Germline lookup yields CDR1 MDHEN and CDR2 SYDVKM. CDR3 amino acids: CASSLLRSSGNTIYF. The DNA for the CDR3 is TGTGCCAGCAGTTTGTTACGGTCTTCTGGAAACACCATATATTTT.

V gene TRBV14 combines with J gene TRBJ1-5; D unclear. V was shortened by 4 bases and J by 3 bases, with 7 bases between the two germline ends. This CDR3 is built from 13 residues. Germline-derived CDR1 and CDR2 are SGHDN and FVKESK. The CDR3 bases are TGTGCCAGCAGCCCCAGGTACAATCAGCCCCAGCATTTT. Its translation: CASSPRYNQPQHF.

The chain carries TRBV30 and TRBJ2-1, with D tentatively TRBD1 (5 bases). Trimming took off 0 bases at V and 4 bases at J, with 7 bases between the two ends. Germline CDR1 reads GTSNPN; CDR2 reads SVGIG (reference sequence). There are 13 residues in the CDR3. In DNA, the CDR3 is TGTGCCTGGAGTGTACCAGGGTACAATGAGCAGTTCTTC. This gives the protein CAWSVPGYNEQFF.

The J gene is TRBJ2-5, the V gene TRBV6-1, with 8 bases aligning to TRBD2. V lost 4 bases to trimming and J lost 0 bases; unmatched junction nucleotides: 10. CDR1 and CDR2 from the germline V gene are MNHNS and SASEGT. This CDR3 is 17 amino acids long. The CDR3 region is CASSAKSSGPHQETQYF. The CDR3 DNA sequence: TGTGCCAGCAGTGCGAAATCTAGCGGGCCTCACCAAGAGACCCAGTACTTC.

As DNA, the CDR3 is TGCGCCAGCAGCGAACTAGCGGGGCTCTCCTACGAGCAGTACGTC. Its translation: CASSELAGLSYEQYV. This chain uses TRBV4-1 with TRBJ2-7; 10 bases match TRBD2. Germline V lookup: CDR1 MGHRA, CDR2 YSYEKL. V lost 5 bases, J lost 0 bases, and 4 bases stayed unmatched. The CDR3 consists of 15 residues.

V and J are TRBV11-2 and TRBJ1-1, with TRBD1 identical over 11 bases. J gave up 4 bases and V 4 bases, and 2 bases lay outside the gene matches. The V gene's germline CDR1 is SGHAT and CDR2 FQNNGV. The CDR3 runs 14 residues. For the CDR3, the DNA is TGTGCCAGCAGCTGGGACAGGGGGGGCACTGAAGCTTTCTTT. As protein: CASSWDRGGTEAFF. Full variable domain (missing parts from reference TRBV11-2 and TRBJ1-1): EAGVAQSPRYKIIEKRQSVAFWCNPISGHATLYWYQQILGQGPKLLIQFQNNGVVDDSQLPKDRFSAERLKGVDSTLKIQPAKLEDSAVYLCASSWDRGGTEAFFGQGTRLTVV.